Listed below are T cell receptor beta chains from one sample, sequenced in a study of response to subunit inactivated influenza vaccine. TCRdb reprocessed the RT-PCR reads via MiXCR and lists one record per CDR3 protein. The table has 560,000 or so distinct CDR3 sequences, 6% to 9% seen once. Sample: PBMCs from blood, taken roughly 24 months after vaccination. These receptors came from a man aged 45 to 70 who received an inactivated influenza vaccine. CDR3s include the opening cysteine and the closing phenylalanine or tryptophan. A D gene is named only where the DNA matches it firmly. Expanded clones get a size class; other rows say once, few or many, or leave the size out.

J gene,clone size,D gene,CDR3 length,V gene,CDR3 protein,CDR3 DNA
TRBJ2-7,.,TRBD2,17,TRBV4-2,CASSQALAGSGSYEQYF,TGTGCCAGCAGCCAAGCGCTAGCGGGATCGGGCTCCTACGAGCAGTACTTC
TRBJ1-1,few,.,15,TRBV7-9,CASSMGGGLNTEAFF,TGTGCCAGCAGCATGGGAGGTGGCTTGAACACTGAAGCTTTCTTT
TRBJ2-1,few,TRBD2,18,TRBV4-3,CASSQGPSGTRAYNEQFF,TGCGCCAGCAGCCAAGGTCCTAGCGGGACTCGCGCCTACAATGAGCAGTTCTTC
TRBJ1-1,.,.,12,TRBV5-4,CASSLEDGEAFF,TGTGCCAGCAGCTTGGAAGACGGTGAAGCTTTCTTT
TRBJ2-3,.,.,14,TRBV3-1,CASSQAGTRNTQYF,TGTGCCAGCAGCCAGGCCGGGACTCGAAATACGCAGTATTTT
TRBJ2-3,many,TRBD2,16,TRBV24-1,CATSEQTSGDTDTQYF,TGTGCCACCAGTGAGCAGACTAGCGGAGACACAGATACGCAGTATTTT
TRBJ2-1,many,TRBD2,16,TRBV12-3/TRBV12-4,CASIFIGLAGYNEQFF,TGTGCCAGCATCTTCATCGGACTAGCGGGATACAATGAGCAGTTCTTC
TRBJ2-2,.,.,13,TRBV6-2/TRBV6-3,CASSYVEDGELFF,TGTGCCAGCAGTTATGTGGAAGACGGGGAGCTGTTTTTT
TRBJ1-2,.,TRBD1,14,TRBV7-9,CASSDYRGPPGYTF,TGTGCCAGCAGCGATTACAGGGGCCCCCCGGGCTACACCTTC
TRBJ2-3,few,.,16,TRBV15,CATSRDLAGNSDTQYF,TGTGCCACCAGCAGAGATCTGGCGGGGAATTCAGATACGCAGTATTTT
TRBJ2-1,few,.,14,TRBV11-2,CASSPRPTHNEQFF,TGTGCCAGCAGCCCACGCCCCACCCACAATGAGCAGTTCTTC
TRBJ1-1,few,.,13,TRBV20-1,CSARALGGDGAFF,TGCAGTGCTAGAGCCTTGGGAGGGGATGGAGCTTTCTTT
TRBJ2-2,.,.,16,TRBV7-2,CASSLGGAANTGELFF,TGTGCCAGCAGCTTAGGCGGCGCCGCGAACACCGGGGAGCTGTTTTTT
TRBJ1-5,.,TRBD1,13,TRBV6-2/TRBV6-3,CASTGQGNQPQHF,TGTGCCAGCACCGGACAGGGCAATCAGCCCCAGCATTTT
TRBJ1-1,few,.,15,TRBV7-9,CASSLAGRGTAEAFF,TGTGCCAGCAGCTTAGCTGGTAGGGGAACAGCTGAAGCTTTCTTT
TRBJ1-2,many,.,14,TRBV6-5,CASSSPVGGNGYTF,TGTGCCAGCAGTTCCCCCGTTGGGGGCAACGGCTACACCTTC
TRBJ2-7,.,.,13,TRBV7-9,CASSLETEYEQYF,TGTGCCAGCAGCTTAGAGACAGAATACGAGCAGTACTTC
TRBJ2-7,.,.,14,TRBV7-2,CASSFRHGIYEQYF,TGTGCCAGCAGCTTCAGACATGGGATCTACGAGCAGTACTTC
TRBJ2-7,.,TRBD1,13,TRBV20-1,CSAPVTGAYEQYF,TGCAGTGCCCCTGTTACAGGGGCCTACGAGCAGTACTTC
TRBJ2-7,few,.,12,TRBV11-2,CASSLDQTTQYF,TGTGCCAGCAGCTTAGATCAAACAACCCAGTACTTC
TRBJ2-3,few,TRBD2,19,TRBV6-1,CASKRVGFGTSGITDTQYF,TGTGCCAGCAAGCGAGTGGGGTTTGGAACTAGCGGGATCACAGATACGCAGTATTTT
TRBJ2-7,.,TRBD1,13,TRBV7-8,CASSIRTGNEQYF,TGTGCCAGCAGCATAAGGACAGGGAACGAGCAGTACTTC
TRBJ2-3,.,.,19,TRBV21-1,CASSKVPSGREVDNDTQYF,TGTGCCAGCAGCAAAGTTCCTAGCGGGAGAGAGGTTGACAACGATACGCAGTATTTT
TRBJ2-1,.,.,15,TRBV6-2/TRBV6-3,CASSYRYPKINEQFF,TGTGCCAGCAGTTATCGATACCCAAAGATCAATGAGCAGTTCTTC
TRBJ2-3,many,.,16,TRBV5-1,CASSLSPSSGTDTQYF,TGCGCCAGCAGCCTGTCGCCTTCTTCGGGCACAGATACGCAGTATTTT
TRBJ1-5,many,TRBD1,14,TRBV28,CASRQGQGGQPQHF,TGTGCCAGCAGACAGGGACAGGGCGGTCAGCCCCAGCATTTT
TRBJ2-3,many,.,13,TRBV2,CASSESPASAQYF,TGTGCCAGCAGTGAAAGTCCTGCCTCTGCGCAGTATTTT
TRBJ2-3,.,.,13,TRBV4-1,CASSQVSADTQYF,TGCGCCAGCAGCCAAGTTTCAGCAGATACGCAGTATTTT
TRBJ1-1,few,.,14,TRBV4-1,CASSQGKGGTEAFF,TGCGCCAGCAGCCAAGGGAAGGGAGGCACTGAAGCTTTCTTT
TRBJ2-1,many,.,11,TRBV9,CASGSGNEQFF,TGTGCCAGCGGGAGTGGCAATGAGCAGTTCTTC
TRBJ2-4,few,.,16,TRBV5-5,CASKLGLNLAKNIQYF,TGTGCCAGCAAACTCGGGCTTAACTTAGCCAAAAACATTCAGTACTTC
TRBJ2-1,many,TRBD2,16,TRBV29-1,CSVISIAGVRFNEQFF,TGCAGCGTGATCTCCATAGCGGGAGTGAGGTTCAATGAGCAGTTCTTC
TRBJ2-3,few,.,13,TRBV5-1,CASSSKTTDTQYF,TGCGCCAGCAGCTCCAAAACCACAGATACGCAGTATTTT
TRBJ2-3,.,TRBD2,16,TRBV3-1,CASSQGPSGRTDTQYF,TGTGCCAGCAGCCAGGGGCCTAGCGGGCGCACAGATACGCAGTATTTT
TRBJ1-5,few,.,12,TRBV20-1,CSARGSVTPQHF,TGCAGTGCTAGAGGGTCAGTTACGCCCCAGCATTTT
TRBJ1-2,.,.,14,TRBV3-1,CASSQDAARGGYTF,TGTGCCAGCAGCCAAGATGCAGCCCGCGGAGGCTACACCTTC
TRBJ2-5,many,TRBD1,14,TRBV29-1,CSVGRDRGLETQYF,TGCAGCGTAGGTCGGGACAGAGGGCTGGAGACCCAGTACTTC
TRBJ2-7,.,TRBD1,17,TRBV27,CASSPGRSGTGVDEQYF,TGTGCCAGCAGTCCTGGTAGGTCCGGGACAGGGGTCGACGAGCAGTACTTC
TRBJ2-3,.,.,15,TRBV15,CATSSGGQGSDTQYF,TGTGCCACCAGCTCGGGCGGGCAGGGTTCAGATACGCAGTATTTT
TRBJ2-2,few,TRBD1,15,TRBV6-5,CASSYQGARTGELFF,TGTGCCAGCAGTTACCAGGGGGCAAGGACCGGGGAGCTGTTTTTT
TRBJ2-4,few,.,11,TRBV10-2,CASTQGSVQYF,TGCGCCAGCACACAGGGTTCGGTTCAGTACTTC
TRBJ2-7,many,.,18,TRBV4-2,CASSQDLRVGTISYEQYF,TGTGCCAGCAGCCAAGATCTAAGAGTTGGGACGATCTCCTACGAGCAGTACTTC
TRBJ2-2,many,.,15,TRBV6-2/TRBV6-3,CASSYGRLNTGELFF,TGTGCCAGCAGTTACGGGCGGCTTAACACCGGGGAGCTGTTTTTT
TRBJ2-7,.,TRBD1,15,TRBV5-5,CASSGIQGANDEQYF,TGTGCCAGCAGCGGAATACAGGGGGCTAACGACGAGCAGTACTTC
TRBJ2-1,many,.,11,TRBV20-1,CSARVFGEQFF,TGCAGTGCTAGAGTTTTCGGTGAGCAGTTCTTC
TRBJ1-5,few,.,15,TRBV12-3/TRBV12-4,CASSFHKYSNQPQHF,TGTGCCAGCAGTTTCCACAAGTATAGCAATCAGCCCCAGCATTTT
TRBJ2-1,few,.,13,TRBV7-8,CASSLRTRPEQFF,TGTGCCAGCAGCCTCAGGACCCGACCGGAGCAGTTCTTC
TRBJ1-4,.,.,18,TRBV11-1,CASSLARIGKGGNEKLFF,TGTGCCAGCAGCTTAGCGCGCATCGGGAAGGGAGGAAACGAAAAACTGTTTTTT
TRBJ1-6,few,.,15,TRBV28,CASRPSQGDNSPLHF,TGTGCCAGCAGACCCTCGCAGGGCGATAATTCACCCCTCCACTTT
TRBJ2-3,many,.,17,TRBV25-1,CASRAVPPGASTGVLYF,TGTGCCAGCAGGGCCGTTCCCCCCGGAGCCTCGACTGGGGTATTATATTTT
TRBJ2-1,many,.,16,TRBV7-9,CASSPSALSSYNEQFF,TGTGCCAGCAGCCCCTCTGCACTGAGCTCCTACAATGAGCAGTTCTTC